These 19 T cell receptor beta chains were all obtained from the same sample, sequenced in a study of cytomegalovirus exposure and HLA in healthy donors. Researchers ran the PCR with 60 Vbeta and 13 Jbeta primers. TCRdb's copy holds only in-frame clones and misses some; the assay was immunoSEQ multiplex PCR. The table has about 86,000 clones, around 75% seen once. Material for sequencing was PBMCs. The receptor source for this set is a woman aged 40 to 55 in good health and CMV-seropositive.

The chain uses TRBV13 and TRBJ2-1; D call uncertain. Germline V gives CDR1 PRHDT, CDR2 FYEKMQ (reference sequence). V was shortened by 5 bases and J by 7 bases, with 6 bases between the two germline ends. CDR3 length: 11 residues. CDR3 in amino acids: CASSTTNEQFF. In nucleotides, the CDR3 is TGTGCCAGCAGCACGACTAATGAGCAGTTCTTC.

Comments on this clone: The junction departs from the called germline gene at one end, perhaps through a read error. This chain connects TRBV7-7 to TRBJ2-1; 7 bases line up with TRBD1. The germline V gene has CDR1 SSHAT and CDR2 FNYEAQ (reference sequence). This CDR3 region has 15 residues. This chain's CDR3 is CASSPTGAQNNEQFF. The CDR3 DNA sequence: TGTGCTAGCAGCCCAACAGGGGCCCAAAACAATGAGCAGTTCTTC. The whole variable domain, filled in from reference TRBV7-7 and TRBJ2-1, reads GAGVSQSPRYKVTKRGQDVTLRCDPISSHATLYWYQQALGQGPEFLTYFNYEAQPDKSGLPSDRFSAERPEGSISTLTIQRTEQRDSAMYRCASSPTGAQNNEQFFGPGTRLTVL.

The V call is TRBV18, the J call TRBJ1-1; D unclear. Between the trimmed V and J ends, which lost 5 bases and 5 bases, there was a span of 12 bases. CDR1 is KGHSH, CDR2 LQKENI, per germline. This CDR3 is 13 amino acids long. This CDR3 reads CASSEGSGTEAFF. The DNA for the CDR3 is TGTGCCAGCTCAGAAGGCTCGGGAACTGAAGCTTTCTTT.

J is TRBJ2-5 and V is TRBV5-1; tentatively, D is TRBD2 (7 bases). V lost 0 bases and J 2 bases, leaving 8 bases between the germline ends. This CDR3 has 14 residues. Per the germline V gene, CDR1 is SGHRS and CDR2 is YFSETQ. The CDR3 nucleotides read TGCGCCAGCAGCTTGGAGGGGGGGCAAGAGACCCAGTACTTC. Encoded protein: CASSLEGGQETQYF.

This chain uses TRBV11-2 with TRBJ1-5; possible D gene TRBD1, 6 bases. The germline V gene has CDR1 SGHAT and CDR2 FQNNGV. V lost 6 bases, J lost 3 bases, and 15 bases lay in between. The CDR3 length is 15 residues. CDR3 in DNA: TGTGCCAGCAGTGAGAGAAAGGGGGTCAATCAGCCCCAGCATTTT. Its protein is CASSERKGVNQPQHF.

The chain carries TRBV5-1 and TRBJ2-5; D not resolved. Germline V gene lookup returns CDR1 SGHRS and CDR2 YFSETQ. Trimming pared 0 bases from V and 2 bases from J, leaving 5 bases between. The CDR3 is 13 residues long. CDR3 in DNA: TGCGCCAGCAGCTTGGCAGCGCAAGAGACCCAGTACTTC. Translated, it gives CASSLAAQETQYF.

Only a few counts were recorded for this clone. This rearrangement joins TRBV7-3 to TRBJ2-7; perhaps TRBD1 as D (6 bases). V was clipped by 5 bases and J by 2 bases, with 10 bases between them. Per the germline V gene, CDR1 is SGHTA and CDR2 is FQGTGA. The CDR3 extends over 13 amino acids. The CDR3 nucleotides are TGTGCCAGCAGCCAAGACAGGCCCTACGAGCAGTACTTC. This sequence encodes CASSQDRPYEQYF. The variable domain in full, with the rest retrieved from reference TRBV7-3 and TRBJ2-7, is GAGVSQTPSNKVTEKGKYVELRCDPISGHTALYWYRQSLGQGPEFLIYFQGTGAADDSGLPNDRFFAVRPEGSVSTLKIQRTERGDSAVYLCASSQDRPYEQYFGPGTRLTVT.

CDR3 region: CASSHSPGQGVRNYGYTF. The CDR3 region has the DNA TGTGCCAGCAGCCATAGTCCGGGACAGGGGGTCCGTAACTATGGCTACACCTTC. The rearrangement joins TRBV7-2 to TRBJ1-2, with 11 bases that match TRBD1. V lost 5 bases, J lost 1 base, and 12 bases stayed unmatched. Germline V CDR1 and CDR2: SGHTA, FQGNSA. There are 18 residues in the CDR3.

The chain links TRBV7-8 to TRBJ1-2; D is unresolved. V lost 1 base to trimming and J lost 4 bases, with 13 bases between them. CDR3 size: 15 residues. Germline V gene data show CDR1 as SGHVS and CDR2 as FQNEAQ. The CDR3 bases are TGTGCCAGCAGCTTAGGGCTAGGAACCATCTATGGCTACACCTTC. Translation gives CASSLGLGTIYGYTF.

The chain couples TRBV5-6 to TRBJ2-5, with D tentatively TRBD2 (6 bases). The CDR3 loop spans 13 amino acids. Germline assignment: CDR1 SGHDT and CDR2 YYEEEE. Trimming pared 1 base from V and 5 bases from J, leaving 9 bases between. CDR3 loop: CASSLTGVETQYF. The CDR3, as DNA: TGTGCCAGCAGCTTGACGGGGGTGGAGACCCAGTACTTC. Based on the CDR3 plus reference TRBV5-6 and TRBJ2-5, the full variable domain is DAGVTQSPTHLIKTRGQQVTLRCSPKSGHDTVSWYQQALGQGPQFIFQYYEEEERQRGNFPDRFSGHQFPNYSSELNVNALLLGDSALYLCASSLTGVETQYFGPGTRLLVL.

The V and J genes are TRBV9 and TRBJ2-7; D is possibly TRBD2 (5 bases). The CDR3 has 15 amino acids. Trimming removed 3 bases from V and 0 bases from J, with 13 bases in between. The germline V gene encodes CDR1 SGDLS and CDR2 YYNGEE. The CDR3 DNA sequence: TGTGCCAGCAGCGCGGGTTATAGCGTCTCCTACGAGCAGTACTTC. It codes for CASSAGYSVSYEQYF.

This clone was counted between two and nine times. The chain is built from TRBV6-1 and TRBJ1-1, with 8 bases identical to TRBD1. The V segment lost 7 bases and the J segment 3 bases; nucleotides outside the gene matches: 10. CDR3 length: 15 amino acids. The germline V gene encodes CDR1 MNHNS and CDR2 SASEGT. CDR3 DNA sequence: TGTGCCAGCACGTGGACAGGGAGGTTCGACACTGAAGCTTTCTTT. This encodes CASTWTGRFDTEAFF.

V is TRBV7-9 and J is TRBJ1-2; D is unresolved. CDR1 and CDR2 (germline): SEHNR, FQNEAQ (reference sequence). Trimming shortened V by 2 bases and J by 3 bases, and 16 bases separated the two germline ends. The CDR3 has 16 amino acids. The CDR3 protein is CASSLLPDSNYYGYTF. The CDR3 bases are TGTGCCAGCAGCTTACTACCGGACTCGAATTACTATGGCTACACCTTC.

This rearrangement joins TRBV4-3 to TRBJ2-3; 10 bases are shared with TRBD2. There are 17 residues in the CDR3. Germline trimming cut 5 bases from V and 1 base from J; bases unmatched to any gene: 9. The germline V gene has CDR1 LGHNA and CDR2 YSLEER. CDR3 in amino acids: CASSSRGAGGGTDTQYF. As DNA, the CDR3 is TGCGCCAGCAGCTCCCGGGGAGCGGGGGGGGGCACAGATACGCAGTATTTT.

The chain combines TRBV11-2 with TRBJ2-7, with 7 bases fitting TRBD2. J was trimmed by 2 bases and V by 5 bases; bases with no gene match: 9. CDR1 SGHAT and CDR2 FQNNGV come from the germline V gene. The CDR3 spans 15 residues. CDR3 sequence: CASSPGVAGTYEQYF. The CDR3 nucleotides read TGTGCCAGCAGCCCCGGGGTAGCGGGTACCTACGAGCAGTACTTC. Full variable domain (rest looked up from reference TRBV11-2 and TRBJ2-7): EAGVAQSPRYKIIEKRQSVAFWCNPISGHATLYWYQQILGQGPKLLIQFQNNGVVDDSQLPKDRFSAERLKGVDSTLKIQPAKLEDSAVYLCASSPGVAGTYEQYFGPGTRLTVT.

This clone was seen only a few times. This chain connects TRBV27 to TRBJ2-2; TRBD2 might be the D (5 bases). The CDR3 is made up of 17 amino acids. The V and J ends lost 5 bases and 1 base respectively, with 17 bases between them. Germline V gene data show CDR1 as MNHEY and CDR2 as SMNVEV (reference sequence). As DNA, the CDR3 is TGTGCCAGCAGTCTGTGGACGGGGAGAGTGAACACCGGGGAGCTGTTTTTT. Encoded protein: CASSLWTGRVNTGELFF.

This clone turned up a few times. CDR3 sequence reads: CASSSQGAQGNQPQHF. CDR3 DNA sequence: TGTGCCAGCAGCTCTCAGGGGGCTCAGGGCAATCAGCCCCAGCATTTT. J is TRBJ1-5 and V is TRBV7-8; 8 nucleotides line up with TRBD1. The CDR3 loop spans 16 amino acids. CDR1 and CDR2 from the germline V gene are SGHVS and FQNEAQ. Unmatched junction bases numbered 7, after V lost 4 bases and J lost 2 bases.

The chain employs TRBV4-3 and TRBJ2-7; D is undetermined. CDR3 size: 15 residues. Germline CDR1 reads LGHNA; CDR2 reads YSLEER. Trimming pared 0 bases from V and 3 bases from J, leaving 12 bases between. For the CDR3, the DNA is TGCGCCAGCAGCCAAGACGCGGCGGAGAACTACGAGCAGTACTTC. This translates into CASSQDAAENYEQYF.

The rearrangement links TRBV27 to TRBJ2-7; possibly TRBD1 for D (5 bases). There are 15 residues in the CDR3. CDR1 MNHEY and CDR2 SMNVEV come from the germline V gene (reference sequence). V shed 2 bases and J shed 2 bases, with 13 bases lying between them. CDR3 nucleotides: TGTGCCAGCAGTTTACGAGGTACAGGTCCCTACGAGCAGTACTTC. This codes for CASSLRGTGPYEQYF.